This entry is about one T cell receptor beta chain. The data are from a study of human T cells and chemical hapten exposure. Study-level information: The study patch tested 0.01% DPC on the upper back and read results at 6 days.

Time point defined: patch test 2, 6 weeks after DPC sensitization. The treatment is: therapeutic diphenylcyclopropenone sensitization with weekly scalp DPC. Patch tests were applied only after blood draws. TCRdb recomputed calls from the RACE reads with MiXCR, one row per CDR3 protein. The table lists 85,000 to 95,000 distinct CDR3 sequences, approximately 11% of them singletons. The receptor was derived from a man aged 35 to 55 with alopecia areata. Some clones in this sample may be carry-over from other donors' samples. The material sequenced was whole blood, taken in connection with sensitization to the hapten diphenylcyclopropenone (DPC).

CDR3 coding DNA: TGTGCCAGCAGCCCGCAAACCGGGCCCGGATATGCTAACTATGGCTACACCTTC. As protein: CASSPQTGPGYANYGYTF. This chain joins TRBV14 and TRBJ1-2; no reliable D call. This CDR3 is 18 amino acids long. Germline loops: CDR1 SGHDN, CDR2 FVKESK. V lost 4 bases, J lost 0 bases, and 21 bases lay in between.